This T cell receptor beta chain stems from a study of blood T cells in healthy people across ages. Whole-study results and caveats: There were more naive CD4+ cells and higher diversity in long-lived donors than in aged donors.

Concerning this clonotype itself: What it binds is unknown.

A second PCR, run for roughly 7 to 12 cycles, used a sample-barcoded 5' primer plus a J-beta primer mix. Via MiXCR, TCRdb re-called the 5' RACE reads, giving one row per CDR3 protein. The repertoire has hundreds of thousands of distinct CDR3 sequences, 27% of them found once; the top ten carry roughly 30%. The specimen was blood. The source of this sequence is a woman between 70 and 85 years old in good health.

CDR3 amino acids: CASSLTGFETQYF. The DNA of the CDR3 is TGTGCCAGCAGTCTTACAGGGTTTGAGACCCAGTACTTC. This chain connects TRBV28 to TRBJ2-5, with D perhaps matching TRBD1 (6 bases). Germline CDR1 and CDR2: MDHEN and SYDVKM. CDR3 length: 13 amino acids. Trimming took 5 bases from V and 5 from J, leaving 12 bases between them.